This is a list of T cell receptor beta chains from one sample in a study of T cells in Graves' hyperthyroidism and ophthalmopathy. From the multiplex PCR reads, TCRdb called clonotypes with MiXCR, one entry per CDR3 protein. The sample includes about 640,000 distinct CDR3 sequences, more than 14% seen only once; the top ten take around an eighth. Input material: blood. The origin of the receptors is a woman aged 50 to 60 with Graves' ophthalmopathy. CDR3s include the opening cysteine and the closing phenylalanine or tryptophan. D genes are given only for firm matches. Size values are once, few and many counts, or a class for expanded clones, and some rows have none.

TRBD1,many,TRBV5-1,TRBJ2-7,CASSLVWDRQYEQYF,TGCGCCAGCAGCTTGGTGTGGGACAGGCAATACGAGCAGTACTTC
-,few,TRBV10-3,TRBJ1-3,CAISRDSGNTIYF,TGTGCCATCAGCAGAGACTCTGGAAACACCATATATTTT
-,few,TRBV3-1,TRBJ2-4,CASSQDPSGVRGIQYF,TGTGCCAGCAGCCAAGATCCGTCGGGGGTTCGAGGCATTCAGTACTTC
-,many,TRBV30,TRBJ2-1,CAWSQRDYNEQFF,TGTGCCTGGAGTCAGAGAGATTACAATGAGCAGTTCTTC
-,-,TRBV4-1,TRBJ1-6,CASSQDWRDNSPLHF,TGCGCCAGCAGCCAAGATTGGCGGGATAATTCACCCCTCCACTTT
TRBD2,-,TRBV9,TRBJ2-3,CASSSHPGTSGSGTDTQYF,TGTGCCAGCAGCTCCCACCCCGGGACTAGCGGGAGCGGCACAGATACGCAGTATTTT
-,-,TRBV4-3,TRBJ2-1,CASSQDVWRGSYNEQFF,TGCGCCAGCAGCCAAGATGTGTGGCGGGGCTCCTACAATGAGCAGTTCTTC
TRBD2,few,TRBV6-1,TRBJ2-1,CASSSPASGLLGEQFF,TGTGCCAGCAGTTCCCCCGCTAGCGGGCTTCTTGGTGAGCAGTTCTTC
-,-,TRBV20-1,TRBJ2-1,CSAIGERALQFF,TGCAGTGCAATAGGAGAACGGGCCCTACAGTTCTTC
-,few,TRBV9,TRBJ1-6,CASSVVGNSPLHF,TGTGCCAGCAGCGTAGTGGGTAATTCACCCCTCCACTTT
TRBD1,many,TRBV20-1,TRBJ2-1,CSARDRRQGGYNEQFF,TGCAGTGCTAGAGATCGTCGACAGGGCGGCTACAATGAGCAGTTCTTC
TRBD2,many,TRBV28,TRBJ2-1,CASSTLMASGRHNEQFF,TGTGCCAGCAGCACACTTATGGCTAGCGGCCGCCACAATGAGCAGTTCTTC
TRBD2,-,TRBV6-2/TRBV6-3,TRBJ2-1,CASTPGLAGRQFF,TGTGCCAGCACTCCGGGACTAGCGGGAAGGCAGTTCTTC
-,-,TRBV10-3,TRBJ2-5,CAISEGLRRETQYF,TGTGCCATCAGTGAGGGACTAAGGAGGGAGACCCAGTACTTC
TRBD1,many,TRBV12-3/TRBV12-4,TRBJ2-7,CASSRQGIHEQYF,TGTGCCAGCAGTCGACAGGGCATCCACGAGCAGTACTTC
TRBD2,many,TRBV2,TRBJ2-2,CASSEFFVAGAPGELFF,TGTGCCAGCAGTGAATTTTTCGTAGCGGGAGCCCCCGGGGAGCTGTTTTTT
-,-,TRBV24-1,TRBJ2-3,CATSKVSTDTQYF,TGTGCCACCAGTAAGGTTAGCACAGATACGCAGTATTTT
TRBD1,many,TRBV5-6,TRBJ2-7,CASSTTMHRGRRDEQYF,TGTGCCAGCAGCACTACGATGCACAGGGGGCGCCGGGACGAGCAGTACTTC
-,many,TRBV5-1,TRBJ2-1,CASSLGYGQGYEQFF,TGCGCCAGCAGCTTGGGGTATGGCCAAGGCTATGAGCAGTTCTTC
TRBD1,few,TRBV7-9,TRBJ1-4,CASSSDRGVFEKLFF,TGTGCCAGCAGCTCGGACAGGGGTGTTTTTGAAAAACTGTTTTTT
TRBD2,-,TRBV28,TRBJ2-2,CASRAGLAGASWTGELFF,TGTGCCAGCAGGGCGGGACTAGCGGGAGCTAGTTGGACCGGGGAGCTGTTTTTT
-,many,TRBV6-2/TRBV6-3,TRBJ1-5,CASGTTTYQPQHF,TGTGCCAGCGGGACCACGACTTATCAGCCCCAGCATTTT
-,few,TRBV4-1,TRBJ2-3,CASSQDRASSTDTQYF,TGCGCCAGCAGCCAAGATAGGGCCAGCAGCACAGATACGCAGTATTTT
-,many,TRBV30,TRBJ1-1,CAWSVLGSTEAFF,TGTGCCTGGAGTGTATTAGGGAGCACTGAAGCTTTCTTT
TRBD1,-,TRBV7-3,TRBJ1-3,CASSISGGSGNTIYF,TGTGCCAGCAGCATCTCAGGGGGTTCTGGAAACACCATATATTTT
-,many,TRBV7-2,TRBJ2-1,CASSWRSYNEQFF,TGTGCCAGCAGCTGGCGTTCCTACAATGAGCAGTTCTTC
TRBD2,-,TRBV24-1,TRBJ2-4,CATSDSGLAPKNIQYF,TGTGCCACCAGTGATTCGGGACTAGCCCCCAAAAACATTCAGTACTTC
TRBD1,many,TRBV5-1,TRBJ2-1,CASSLLAGGNEQFF,TGTGCCAGCAGCTTACTTGCAGGGGGCAATGAGCAGTTCTTC
TRBD2,-,TRBV14,TRBJ2-3,CASSRREADTQYF,TGTGCCAGCAGCCGCCGGGAGGCAGATACGCAGTATTTT
-,many,TRBV30,TRBJ1-3,CAWTTSGNTIYF,TGTGCCTGGACAACCTCTGGAAACACCATATATTTT
-,many,TRBV10-3,TRBJ1-1,CAISDPDVWSTEAFF,TGTGCCATCAGTGACCCTGACGTCTGGAGCACTGAAGCTTTCTTT
-,many,TRBV28,TRBJ2-2,CASSRQANGELFF,TGTGCCAGCAGTCGGCAGGCGAACGGGGAGCTGTTTTTT
TRBD1,many,TRBV6-2/TRBV6-3,TRBJ2-5,CASSSPGQGPQETQYF,TGTGCCAGCAGTTCCCCGGGACAGGGACCCCAAGAGACCCAGTACTTC